This TCR beta chain was identified in a study of blood T cell repertoires in COVID-19. Study as a whole: The United States, Italy and Spain were the sources of the acute and convalescent COVID-19 samples.

Sequencing was performed with immunoSEQ multiplex PCR; in TCRdb, only in-frame clones are kept and a portion is missing. The sample lists 84,000 or so clones, approximately 80% occurring once. CDR3 length: 15 amino acids. Looked up from germline, CDR1 is SGHKS and CDR2 is YYEKEE (reference sequence). J was trimmed by 1 base and V by 4 bases; bases with no gene match: 6. The chain carries TRBV5-5 and TRBJ1-1; 8 bases map to TRBD1. The clonotype comes from a woman in her 70s with active or convalescent COVID-19. Material: peripheral blood. CDR3 residues: CASSPLGQGNTEAFF. The CDR3 DNA reads TGTGCCAGCAGCCCCCTAGGACAGGGGAACACTGAAGCTTTCTTT.